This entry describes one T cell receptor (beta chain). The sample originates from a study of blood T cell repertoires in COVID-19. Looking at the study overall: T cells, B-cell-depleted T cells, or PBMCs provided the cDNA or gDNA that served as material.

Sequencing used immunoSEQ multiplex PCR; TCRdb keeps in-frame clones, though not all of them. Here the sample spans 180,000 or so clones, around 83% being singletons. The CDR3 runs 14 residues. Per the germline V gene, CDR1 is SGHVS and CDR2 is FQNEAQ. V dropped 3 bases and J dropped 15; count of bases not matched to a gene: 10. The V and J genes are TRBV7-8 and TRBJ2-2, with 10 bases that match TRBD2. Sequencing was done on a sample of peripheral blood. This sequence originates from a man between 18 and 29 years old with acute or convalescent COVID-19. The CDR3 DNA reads TGTGCCAGCAGCTTGGGGACTAGCGCAGACAGGATGTTTTTT. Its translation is CASSLGTSADRMFF.